These T cell receptor beta chains were read from a single sample in a study of CD8+ T cells in alopecia areata. The protocol was immunoSEQ multiplex PCR, while the TCRdb copy is restricted to in-frame clones and leaves out a portion. The data contain 75,000 to 80,000 clones, approximately 72% of them singletons. Sequencing was performed on CD8+ T cells sorted from blood, taken at week 24, from a patient treated with tofacitinib. These receptors were taken from a human donor with alopecia areata. Each CDR3 is given with its conserved first and last residue. Fields, in order: V gene, J gene, D gene, clone size, CDR3 protein, CDR3 DNA. A D gene is named only where the DNA matches it firmly. A clone size is listed for some rows: how often the clone was seen (once, few, many), or a class if it is expanded.

v_gene: TRBV4-3
j_gene: TRBJ1-1
d_gene: NA
abundance: NA
CDR3aa: CASSQAQGWTEAFF
CDR3nt: TGCGCCAGCAGCCAAGCACAGGGTTGGACTGAAGCTTTCTTT

v_gene: TRBV30
j_gene: TRBJ1-2
d_gene: TRBD1
abundance: NA
CDR3aa: CAWSVGTGNYGYTF
CDR3nt: TGTGCCTGGAGTGTCGGGACAGGGAACTATGGCTACACCTTC

v_gene: TRBV4-3
j_gene: TRBJ2-1
d_gene: TRBD1
abundance: NA
CDR3aa: CASGHRDRAPNEQFF
CDR3nt: TGCGCCAGCGGACACCGGGACAGGGCGCCGAATGAGCAGTTCTTC

v_gene: TRBV7-9
j_gene: TRBJ2-5
d_gene: NA
abundance: NA
CDR3aa: CASSRPLQETQYF
CDR3nt: TGTGCCAGCAGCCGGCCCTTACAAGAGACCCAGTACTTC

v_gene: TRBV29-1
j_gene: TRBJ1-2
d_gene: TRBD1
abundance: NA
CDR3aa: CSAADRGHDYGYTF
CDR3nt: TGCAGCGCCGCCGACAGGGGGCATGACTATGGCTACACCTTC

v_gene: TRBV29-1
j_gene: TRBJ1-2
d_gene: NA
abundance: NA
CDR3aa: CSVEESGAGGYTF
CDR3nt: TGCAGCGTTGAAGAGTCGGGGGCGGGTGGCTACACCTTC

v_gene: TRBV9
j_gene: TRBJ2-7
d_gene: NA
abundance: NA
CDR3aa: CASGDSSSYEQYF
CDR3nt: TGTGCCAGCGGTGATTCGAGCTCCTACGAGCAGTACTTC

v_gene: TRBV13
j_gene: TRBJ2-5
d_gene: NA
abundance: NA
CDR3aa: CASSAGVSGTQYF
CDR3nt: TGTGCCAGCAGCGCAGGGGTCTCGGGGACCCAGTACTTC

v_gene: TRBV2
j_gene: TRBJ2-3
d_gene: TRBD1
abundance: NA
CDR3aa: CAMGQGLGDTQYF
CDR3nt: TGTGCCATGGGACAGGGTTTAGGGGATACGCAGTATTTT

v_gene: TRBV27
j_gene: TRBJ1-6
d_gene: NA
abundance: NA
CDR3aa: CASSLSSGWSPLHF
CDR3nt: TGTGCCAGCAGTTTATCTTCCGGATGGTCACCCCTCCACTTT

v_gene: TRBV5-6
j_gene: TRBJ2-1
d_gene: NA
abundance: NA
CDR3aa: CASSPGPAEQFF
CDR3nt: TGTGCCAGCAGCCCGGGTCCAGCGGAGCAGTTCTTC

v_gene: TRBV27
j_gene: TRBJ2-5
d_gene: TRBD2
abundance: NA
CDR3aa: CASSFLGRASAETQYF
CDR3nt: TGTGCCAGCAGTTTTTTGGGGAGGGCCTCGGCAGAGACCCAGTACTTC

v_gene: TRBV5-1
j_gene: TRBJ1-4
d_gene: NA
abundance: NA
CDR3aa: CASSLGTRATNEKLFF
CDR3nt: TGCGCCAGCAGCCTCGGGACACGAGCAACTAATGAAAAACTGTTTTTT

v_gene: TRBV29-1
j_gene: TRBJ2-1
d_gene: NA
abundance: NA
CDR3aa: CSVTGLRDEQFF
CDR3nt: TGCAGCGTTACGGGGCTGCGGGATGAGCAGTTCTTC

v_gene: TRBV15
j_gene: TRBJ2-5
d_gene: NA
abundance: NA
CDR3aa: CATSRYRAREETQYF
CDR3nt: TGTGCCACCAGCAGGTACCGGGCCCGCGAAGAAACCCAGTACTTC

v_gene: TRBV7-8
j_gene: TRBJ2-7
d_gene: NA
abundance: NA
CDR3aa: CASSLGPSYEQYF
CDR3nt: TGTGCCAGCAGCTTAGGGCCCTCCTACGAGCAGTACTTC

v_gene: TRBV7-9
j_gene: TRBJ2-5
d_gene: TRBD2
abundance: NA
CDR3aa: CASSLETSGNPETQYF
CDR3nt: TGTGCCAGCAGCTTAGAAACTAGCGGGAACCCAGAGACCCAGTACTTC

v_gene: TRBV6-5
j_gene: TRBJ2-3
d_gene: TRBD2
abundance: once
CDR3aa: CASSYSVAGGDTQYF
CDR3nt: TGTGCCAGCAGTTACTCGGTAGCGGGAGGCGATACGCAGTATTTT

v_gene: TRBV6-5
j_gene: TRBJ1-1
d_gene: NA
abundance: few
CDR3aa: CASGLTGMTEAFF
CDR3nt: TGTGCCAGCGGACTTACAGGGATGACTGAAGCTTTCTTT

v_gene: TRBV6-4
j_gene: TRBJ2-7
d_gene: NA
abundance: NA
CDR3aa: CASSDLATVSYEQYF
CDR3nt: TGTGCCAGCAGTGATCTTGCGACGGTGTCCTACGAGCAGTACTTC

v_gene: TRBV7-2
j_gene: TRBJ1-6
d_gene: NA
abundance: once
CDR3aa: CASWGGSYNSPLHF
CDR3nt: TGTGCCAGCTGGGGGGGCTCCTATAATTCACCCCTCCACTTT

v_gene: TRBV6-5
j_gene: TRBJ2-1
d_gene: TRBD2
abundance: NA
CDR3aa: CASSYSASGYNEQFF
CDR3nt: TGTGCCAGCAGTTACTCGGCTAGCGGCTACAATGAGCAGTTCTTC

v_gene: TRBV9
j_gene: TRBJ2-7
d_gene: NA
abundance: NA
CDR3aa: CASSGEVDYEQYF
CDR3nt: TGTGCCAGCAGCGGGGAAGTCGACTACGAGCAGTACTTC

v_gene: TRBV27
j_gene: TRBJ2-7
d_gene: NA
abundance: NA
CDR3aa: CASLEALQVTIRGRSYEQYF
CDR3nt: TGTGCCAGCTTGGAGGCCCTACAGGTCACGATCCGGGGTCGATCGTACGAGCAGTACTTC

v_gene: TRBV28
j_gene: TRBJ2-3
d_gene: NA
abundance: few
CDR3aa: CASSLRSLAATRDVYF
CDR3nt: TGTGCCAGCAGTCTACGATCTTTAGCGGCTACGCGGGATGTGTATTTT

v_gene: TRBV29-1
j_gene: TRBJ1-1
d_gene: NA
abundance: NA
CDR3aa: CSVEGGQDTEAFF
CDR3nt: TGCAGCGTTGAAGGGGGCCAAGACACTGAAGCTTTCTTT

v_gene: TRBV15
j_gene: TRBJ2-2
d_gene: TRBD1
abundance: many
CDR3aa: CATNRGQDTGELFF
CDR3nt: TGTGCCACAAACAGGGGTCAGGACACCGGGGAGCTGTTTTTT

v_gene: TRBV9
j_gene: TRBJ2-4
d_gene: NA
abundance: NA
CDR3aa: CASSAFGGEWLDF
CDR3nt: TGTGCCAGCAGCGCCTTCGGAGGGGAGTGGCTAGACTTC

v_gene: TRBV27
j_gene: TRBJ1-2
d_gene: TRBD1
abundance: NA
CDR3aa: CASSLTPSDRGYGYTF
CDR3nt: TGTGCCAGCAGTTTAACTCCCTCGGACAGGGGGTATGGCTACACCTTC

v_gene: TRBV4-3
j_gene: TRBJ1-4
d_gene: NA
abundance: few
CDR3aa: CASSQARRQSNEKLFF
CDR3nt: TGCGCCAGCAGCCAAGCGAGGAGACAGTCTAATGAAAAACTGTTTTTT

v_gene: TRBV14
j_gene: TRBJ2-7
d_gene: NA
abundance: once
CDR3aa: CASSPDTTSYEQYF
CDR3nt: TGTGCCAGCAGCCCAGACACCACTTCCTACGAGCAGTACTTC

v_gene: TRBV4-2
j_gene: TRBJ1-6
d_gene: NA
abundance: NA
CDR3aa: CASSQDRYHYSPLHF
CDR3nt: TGTGCCAGCAGCCAAGATAGGTACCATTATTCACCCCTCCACTTT

v_gene: TRBV5-6
j_gene: TRBJ1-1
d_gene: TRBD1
abundance: NA
CDR3aa: CASSLIRTGVGNTEAFF
CDR3nt: TGTGCCAGCAGCTTGATCCGTACAGGGGTCGGTAACACTGAAGCTTTCTTT

v_gene: TRBV9
j_gene: TRBJ1-4
d_gene: TRBD1
abundance: NA
CDR3aa: CASSARQGNEKLFF
CDR3nt: TGTGCCAGCAGCGCCAGACAGGGAAATGAAAAACTGTTTTTT

v_gene: TRBV27
j_gene: TRBJ2-2
d_gene: NA
abundance: many
CDR3aa: CASSLRAGELFF
CDR3nt: TGTGCCAGCAGTTTACGAGCCGGGGAGCTGTTTTTT

v_gene: TRBV4-3
j_gene: TRBJ2-1
d_gene: TRBD2
abundance: NA
CDR3aa: CASSQGSGRDEQFF
CDR3nt: TGCGCCAGCAGCCAAGGTAGCGGGAGGGATGAGCAGTTCTTC

v_gene: TRBV27
j_gene: TRBJ2-7
d_gene: TRBD1
abundance: NA
CDR3aa: CASSLLSGGPLREQYF
CDR3nt: TGTGCCAGCAGTTTATTGTCAGGGGGCCCATTACGGGAGCAGTACTTC

v_gene: TRBV6-1
j_gene: TRBJ2-5
d_gene: TRBD1
abundance: NA
CDR3aa: CASRDRGEETQYF
CDR3nt: TGTGCCAGCAGGGACAGGGGGGAAGAGACCCAGTACTTC